This is a list of T cell receptor beta chains from one sample in a study of T cell clonotyping in hematopoietic cell transplantation. Clones were sequenced by immunoSEQ multiplex PCR, and TCRdb holds only the in-frame ones, with some missing. In the table there are some 5,000 clones, 94% of which are singletons. The starting material was PBMCs, obtained 180 days after allogeneic stem cell transplant. Receptors originate from a male patient aged 55-69 years who had an allogeneic stem cell transplant from a related donor, so the T cells may come from the graft donor. Some clones in this sample may be carry-over from other donors' samples. Both conserved end residues are part of each CDR3. D genes are given only for firm matches. The size of a clone is reported for some rows only, either as once, few or many, or as a class for expanded clones.

J gene,D gene,V gene,clone size,CDR3 DNA,CDR3 protein
TRBJ2-1,-,TRBV15,-,TGTGCCACCAGCAGAGATGAGGGCGCCCTCTACAATGAGCAGTTCTTC,CATSRDEGALYNEQFF
TRBJ1-1,-,TRBV6-5,-,TGTGCCAGCAGTTATCGAGGACAGAACACTGAAGCTTTCTTT,CASSYRGQNTEAFF
TRBJ1-1,-,TRBV6-6,-,TGTGCCAGCAGTTACTCCCGACCAGCCATGAACACTGAAGCTTTCTTT,CASSYSRPAMNTEAFF
TRBJ1-1,-,TRBV30,-,TGTGCCTGGAGTGACATTTTACTGGAGGCTTTCTTT,CAWSDILLEAFF
TRBJ2-7,TRBD1,TRBV5-1,-,TGCGCCAGCAGCCTACGGACAGGCTACGAGCAGTACTTC,CASSLRTGYEQYF
TRBJ1-1,-,TRBV6-1,-,TGTGCCAGCAGTGAAGCAGGGACTGAGAACACTGAAGCTTTCTTT,CASSEAGTENTEAFF
TRBJ1-1,-,TRBV2,-,TGTGCCAGCAGTACAAGGGGGGAAGCTTTCTTT,CASSTRGEAFF
TRBJ2-3,TRBD2,TRBV28,-,TGTGCCAGCAGTCCGACCAGCGGCGGGGGGGTCGATACGCAGTATTTT,CASSPTSGGGVDTQYF
TRBJ2-2,TRBD1,TRBV7-9,large,TGTGCCAGCAGCTGGGACAGGGGTCCGTCCGGGGAGCTGTTTTTT,CASSWDRGPSGELFF
TRBJ1-1,-,TRBV5-5,-,TGTGCCAGCAGCTTGGACACTGAAGCTTTCTTT,CASSLDTEAFF
TRBJ2-7,-,TRBV30,-,TGTGCCTGGAGTTCGGGCACCGCGAACGAGCAGTACTTC,CAWSSGTANEQYF
TRBJ2-2,-,TRBV30,-,TGTGCCTGGAGTTCCGGTGGGGCGGGCGGGGAGCTGTTTTTT,CAWSSGGAGGELFF
TRBJ1-1,-,TRBV4-2,-,TGTGCCAGCAGCCAAGACTGGGAGGCCGGAAACACTGAAGCTTTCTTT,CASSQDWEAGNTEAFF
TRBJ2-1,-,TRBV6-5,once,TGTGCCAGCAGTCATACTAGGGGGGATGACAATGAGCAGTTCTTC,CASSHTRGDDNEQFF
TRBJ1-1,-,TRBV30,-,TGTGCCTGGAGCCGCAAGGTCCAGTTCTTT,CAWSRKVQFF
TRBJ1-5,-,TRBV14,-,TGTGCCAGCAGCCCTAACAGGGTTACTCAGCCCCAGCATTTT,CASSPNRVTQPQHF
TRBJ2-1,-,TRBV29-1,-,TGCAGCGTTGAAAGGCAGTACAATGAGCAGTTCTTC,CSVERQYNEQFF
TRBJ1-2,-,TRBV30,-,TGTGCCTGGACTCATACGAACTATGGCTACACCTTC,CAWTHTNYGYTF
TRBJ1-2,-,TRBV2,-,TGTGCCAGCAGTGCCAGGGGATCGGGCTACACCTTC,CASSARGSGYTF
TRBJ2-7,TRBD2,TRBV28,once,TGTGCCAGCAGTTACTCCAGGACTAGCGATGACGAGCAGTACTTC,CASSYSRTSDDEQYF
TRBJ1-1,TRBD1,TRBV5-1,-,TGCGCCAGCAGCACAAGACAGGGGTGGGTGAACACTGAAGCTTTCTTT,CASSTRQGWVNTEAFF
TRBJ2-5,TRBD1,TRBV29-1,once,TGCAGCGTCGACAGGGAAGGGGAGACCCAGTACTTC,CSVDREGETQYF
TRBJ1-6,-,TRBV11-3,-,TGTGCCAGCAGCTTTACTGGGGGGTACAATTCACCCCTCCACTTT,CASSFTGGYNSPLHF
TRBJ2-1,-,TRBV30,-,TGTGCCTGGGGGATCACCGAGCAGTTCTTC,CAWGITEQFF
TRBJ1-1,TRBD1,TRBV20-1,few,TGCAGTGCTAGTCCCGGGACAGATGCTTTCTTT,CSASPGTDAFF
TRBJ2-3,-,TRBV2,-,TGTGCCAGCAGTGAAGCGGGGGGTGAAGATACGCAGTATTTT,CASSEAGGEDTQYF
TRBJ1-4,-,TRBV4-3,-,TGCGCCAGCAGCCTTAACTCAAAACTGTTTTTT,CASSLNSKLFF
TRBJ2-3,-,TRBV30,-,TGTGCCTGGAGTACAGATACGCAGTATTTT,CAWSTDTQYF
TRBJ2-5,-,TRBV4-3,-,TGCGCCAGCAGCCAAGACGAGGGAGTGGGGACCCAGTACTTC,CASSQDEGVGTQYF
TRBJ1-2,-,TRBV13,-,TGTGCCAGCAGCGCGACCCACACCGTCGGGTATGGCTACACCTTC,CASSATHTVGYGYTF
TRBJ1-4,-,TRBV5-4,-,TGTGCCAGCAGCTCTAACAGGGCCCTTAATGAAAAACTGTTTTTT,CASSSNRALNEKLFF
TRBJ1-2,-,TRBV4-3,-,TGCGCCAGCAGCCTCGGGCCTAACTATGGCTACACCTTC,CASSLGPNYGYTF
TRBJ1-5,-,TRBV6-6,-,TGTGCCAGCAACCAAACCGGGGGACAGCCCCAGCATTTT,CASNQTGGQPQHF
TRBJ2-2,-,TRBV4-2,-,TGTGCCAGCAGCCAGCGCGCCCACGGTGAAACCGGGGAGCTGTTTTTT,CASSQRAHGETGELFF
TRBJ1-1,-,TRBV5-5,-,TGTGCCAGCAGTCCGAGAGAGGGTGAAGCTTTCTTT,CASSPREGEAFF
TRBJ2-7,-,TRBV5-6,-,TGTGCCAGCAGCTTGGAGGGTCGGGGTGAGCAGTACTTC,CASSLEGRGEQYF
TRBJ1-2,TRBD1,TRBV14,-,TGTGCCAGCAGCCAAGTGTTTGAGCCGGCGGCAGGGGGCCATGGCTACACCTTC,CASSQVFEPAAGGHGYTF
TRBJ1-1,-,TRBV10-1,-,TGCGCCAGCAGTGAAATGACAGGAGCGACATTGGGGCACACTGAAGCTTTCTTT,CASSEMTGATLGHTEAFF
TRBJ1-5,-,TRBV19,once,TGTGCCAGTTCCCCGCAGAGCAATCAGCCCCAGCATTTT,CASSPQSNQPQHF
TRBJ1-3,TRBD1,TRBV7-2,-,TGTGCCAGCAGCATACGACAGGGGAGGGACACCATATATTTT,CASSIRQGRDTIYF
TRBJ1-4,TRBD1,TRBV7-2,-,TGTGCCAGCAGCGCCGAAAGGGGGCTATATGAAAAACTGTTTTTT,CASSAERGLYEKLFF
TRBJ2-7,-,TRBV7-9,once,TGTGCCAGCAGCCCAGCCCTCTACGAGCAGTACTTC,CASSPALYEQYF
TRBJ2-7,-,TRBV2,-,TGTGCCAGCAGTGAAGGATGGGGCGAGCAGTACTTC,CASSEGWGEQYF
TRBJ1-2,-,TRBV7-9,-,TGTGCCAGCAGCCCGCAGGACTATGGCTACACCTTC,CASSPQDYGYTF
TRBJ1-1,-,TRBV6-5,-,TGTGCCAGCAGTTACTCTTTCCTAGACACTGAAGCTTTCTTT,CASSYSFLDTEAFF
TRBJ2-3,-,TRBV30,-,TGTGCCTGGGGTAGCGGAGGGAGCACAGATACGCAGTATTTT,CAWGSGGSTDTQYF
TRBJ2-7,-,TRBV27,-,TGTGCCAGCAGTTTATCGGGATACGAGCAGTACTTC,CASSLSGYEQYF
TRBJ2-7,TRBD2,TRBV7-2,-,TGTGCCAGCAGCGCTAGCGGGTGGGAGCAGTACTTC,CASSASGWEQYF
TRBJ2-7,-,TRBV20-1,-,TGCAGTGCTAAGGGGGCCTACGAGCAGTACTTC,CSAKGAYEQYF
TRBJ2-7,TRBD1,TRBV7-9,-,TGTGCCAGCAGCGTAGGGACAGCAGAGCAGTACTTC,CASSVGTAEQYF
TRBJ2-1,TRBD1,TRBV9,-,TGTGCCAGCAGCGCCCGATGGGACAGCCGAACCTACAATGAGCAGTTCTTC,CASSARWDSRTYNEQFF
TRBJ2-3,-,TRBV30,-,TGTGCCTGGAGACACGAGCCGGACTCAGAAAACACAGATGCGCAGTATTTT,CAWRHEPDSENTDAQYF
TRBJ2-1,-,TRBV30,-,TGTGCCTGGAGGGTCCGGAGGGTTGGCAATGAGCAGTTCTTC,CAWRVRRVGNEQFF
TRBJ2-7,-,TRBV30,-,TGTGCCTGGAGTGGCGGACAGTACGAGCAGTACTTC,CAWSGGQYEQYF
TRBJ1-2,-,TRBV4-3,once,TGCGCCAGCAGCCAAGACAGGGAAGGGGGCTACACCTTC,CASSQDREGGYTF